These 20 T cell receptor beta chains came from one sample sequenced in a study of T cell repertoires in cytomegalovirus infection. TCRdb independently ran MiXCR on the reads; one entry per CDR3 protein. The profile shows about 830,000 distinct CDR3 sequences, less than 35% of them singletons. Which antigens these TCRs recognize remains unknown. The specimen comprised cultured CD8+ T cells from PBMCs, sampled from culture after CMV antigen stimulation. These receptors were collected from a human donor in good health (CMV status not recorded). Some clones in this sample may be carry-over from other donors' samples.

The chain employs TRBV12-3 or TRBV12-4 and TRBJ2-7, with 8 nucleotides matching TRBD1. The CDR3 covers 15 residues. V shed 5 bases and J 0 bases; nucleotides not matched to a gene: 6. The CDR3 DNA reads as TGTGCCAGCAGTGCAGGGGGCTTTAGCTCCTACGAGCAGTACGTC. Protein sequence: CASSAGGFSSYEQYV.

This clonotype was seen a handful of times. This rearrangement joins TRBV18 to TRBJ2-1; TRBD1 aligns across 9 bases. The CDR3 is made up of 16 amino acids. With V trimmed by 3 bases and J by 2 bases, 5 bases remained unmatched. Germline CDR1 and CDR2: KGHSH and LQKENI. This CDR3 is CASSPERQGAYNEQFF. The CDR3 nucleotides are TGTGCCAGCTCACCGGAAAGACAGGGGGCCTACAATGAGCAGTTCTTC.

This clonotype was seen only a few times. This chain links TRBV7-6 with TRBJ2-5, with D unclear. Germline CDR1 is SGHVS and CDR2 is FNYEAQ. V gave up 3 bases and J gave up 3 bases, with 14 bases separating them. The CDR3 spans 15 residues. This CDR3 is CASSLGWGDKETQYF. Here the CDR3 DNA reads TGTGCCAGCAGCTTGGGATGGGGTGACAAAGAGACCCAGTACTTC.

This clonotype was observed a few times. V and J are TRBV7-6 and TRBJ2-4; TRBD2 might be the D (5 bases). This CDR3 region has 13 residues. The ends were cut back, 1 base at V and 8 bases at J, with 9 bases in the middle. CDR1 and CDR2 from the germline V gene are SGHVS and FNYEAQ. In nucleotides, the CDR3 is TGTGCCAGCAGCTTAGTTTGGGGAGACATTCAGTACTTC. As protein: CASSLVWGDIQYF. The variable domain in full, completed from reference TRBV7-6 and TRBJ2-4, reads GAGVSQSPRYKVTKRGQDVALRCDPISGHVSLYWYRQALGQGPEFLTYFNYEAQQDKSGLPNDRFSAERPEGSISTLTIQRTEQRDSAMYRCASSLVWGDIQYFGAGTRLSVL.

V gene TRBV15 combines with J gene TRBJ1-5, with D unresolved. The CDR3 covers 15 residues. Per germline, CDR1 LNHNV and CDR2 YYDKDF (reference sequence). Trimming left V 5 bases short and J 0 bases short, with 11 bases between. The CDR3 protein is CATSGSSDSNQPQHF. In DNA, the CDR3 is TGTGCCACCAGCGGCAGCTCAGATAGCAATCAGCCCCAGCATTTT.

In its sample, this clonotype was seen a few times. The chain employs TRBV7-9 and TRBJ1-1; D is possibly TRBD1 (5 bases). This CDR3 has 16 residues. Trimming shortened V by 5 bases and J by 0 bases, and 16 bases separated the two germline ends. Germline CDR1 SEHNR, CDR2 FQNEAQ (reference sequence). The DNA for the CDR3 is TGTGCCAGCAGCCCCCCCGTGACAGCAATGAACACTGAAGCTTTCTTT. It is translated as CASSPPVTAMNTEAFF. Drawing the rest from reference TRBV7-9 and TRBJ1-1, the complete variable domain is DTGVSQNPRHKITKRGQNVTFRCDPISEHNRLYWYRQTLGQGPEFLTYFQNEAQLEKSRLLSDRFSAERPKGSFSTLEIQRTEQGDSAMYLCASSPPVTAMNTEAFFGQGTRLTVV.

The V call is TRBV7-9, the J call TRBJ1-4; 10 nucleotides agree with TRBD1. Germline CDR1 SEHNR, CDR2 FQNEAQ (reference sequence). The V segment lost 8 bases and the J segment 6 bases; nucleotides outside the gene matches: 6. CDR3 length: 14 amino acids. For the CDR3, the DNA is TGTGCCAGCGTACGACAGGGGGCTGATGAAAAACTGTTTTTT. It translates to CASVRQGADEKLFF.

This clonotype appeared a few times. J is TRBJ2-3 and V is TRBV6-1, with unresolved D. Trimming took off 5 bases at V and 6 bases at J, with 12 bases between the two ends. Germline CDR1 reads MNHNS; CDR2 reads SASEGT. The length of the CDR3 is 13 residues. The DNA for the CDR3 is TGTGCCAGCAGTTCCCTGCTGGCGGATACGCAGTATTTT. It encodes CASSSLLADTQYF.

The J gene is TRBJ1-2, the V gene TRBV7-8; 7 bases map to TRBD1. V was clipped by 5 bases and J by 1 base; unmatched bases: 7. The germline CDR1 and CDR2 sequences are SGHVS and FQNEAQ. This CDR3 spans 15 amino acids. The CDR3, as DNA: TGTGCCAGCAGCCTCTCCAGGGGGGTTAACTATGGCTACACCTTC. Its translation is CASSLSRGVNYGYTF.

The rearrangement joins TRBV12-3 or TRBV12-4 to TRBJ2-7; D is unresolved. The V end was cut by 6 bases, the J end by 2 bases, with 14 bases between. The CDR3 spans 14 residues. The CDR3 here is CASSLGLATYEQYF. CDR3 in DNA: TGTGCCAGCAGCCTAGGGCTCGCCACCTACGAGCAGTACTTC.

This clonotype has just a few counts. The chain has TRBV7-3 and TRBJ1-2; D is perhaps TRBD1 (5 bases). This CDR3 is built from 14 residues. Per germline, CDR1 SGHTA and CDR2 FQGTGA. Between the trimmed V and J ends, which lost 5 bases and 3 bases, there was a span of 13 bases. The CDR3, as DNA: TGTGCCAGCAGCCTGGACGGGGCCCACTATGGCTACACCTTC. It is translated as CASSLDGAHYGYTF.

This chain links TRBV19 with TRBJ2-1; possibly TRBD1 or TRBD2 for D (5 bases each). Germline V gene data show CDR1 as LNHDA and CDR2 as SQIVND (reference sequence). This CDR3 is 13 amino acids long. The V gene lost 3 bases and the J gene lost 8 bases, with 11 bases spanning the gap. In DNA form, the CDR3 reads TGTGCCAGTAGTATTTTAGGGGACGATGAGCAGTTCTTC. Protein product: CASSILGDDEQFF.

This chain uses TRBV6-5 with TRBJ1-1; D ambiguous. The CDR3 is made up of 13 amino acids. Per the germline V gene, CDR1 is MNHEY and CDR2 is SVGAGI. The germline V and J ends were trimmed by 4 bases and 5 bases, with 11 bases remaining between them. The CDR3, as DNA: TGTGCCAGCAGTTGGGAGGGAGGTACTGAAGCTTTCTTT. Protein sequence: CASSWEGGTEAFF.

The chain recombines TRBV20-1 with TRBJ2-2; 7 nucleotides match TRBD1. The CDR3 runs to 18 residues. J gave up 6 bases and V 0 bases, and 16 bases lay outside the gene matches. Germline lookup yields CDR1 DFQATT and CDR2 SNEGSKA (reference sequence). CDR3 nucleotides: TGCAGTGCTAGAGACGACTCATTCGGACAGGCCAGGCCCGGGGAGCTGTTTTTT. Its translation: CSARDDSFGQARPGELFF.

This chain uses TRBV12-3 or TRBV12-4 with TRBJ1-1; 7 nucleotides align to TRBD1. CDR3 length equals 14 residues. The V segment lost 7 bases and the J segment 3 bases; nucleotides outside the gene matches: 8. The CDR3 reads CASTLTGTHTEAFF. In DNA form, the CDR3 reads TGTGCCAGCACCCTGACAGGGACGCACACTGAAGCTTTCTTT.

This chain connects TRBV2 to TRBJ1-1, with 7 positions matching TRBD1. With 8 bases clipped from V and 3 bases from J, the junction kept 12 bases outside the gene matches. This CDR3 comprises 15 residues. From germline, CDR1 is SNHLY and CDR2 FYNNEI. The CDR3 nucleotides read TGTGCCAGCCCGCTGAGGGGGCAGCGGTACACTGAAGCTTTCTTT. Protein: CASPLRGQRYTEAFF.

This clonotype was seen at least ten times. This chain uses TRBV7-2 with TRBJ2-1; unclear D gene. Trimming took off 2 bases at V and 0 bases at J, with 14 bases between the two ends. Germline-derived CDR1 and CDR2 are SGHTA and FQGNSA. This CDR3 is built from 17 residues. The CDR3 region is CASSLTLVHSSYNEQFF. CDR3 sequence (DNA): TGTGCCAGCAGCTTAACTCTGGTCCACAGCTCCTACAATGAGCAGTTCTTC. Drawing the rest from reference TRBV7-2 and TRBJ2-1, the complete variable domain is GAGVSQSPSNKVTEKGKDVELRCDPISGHTALYWYRQSLGQGLEFLIYFQGNSAPDKSGLPSDRFSAERTGGSVSTLTIQRTQQEDSAVYLCASSLTLVHSSYNEQFFGPGTRLTVL.

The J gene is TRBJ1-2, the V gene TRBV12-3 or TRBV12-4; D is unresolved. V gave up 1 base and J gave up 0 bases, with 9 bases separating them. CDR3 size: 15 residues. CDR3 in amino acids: CASSLGGRTNYGYTF. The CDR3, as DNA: TGTGCCAGCAGTTTAGGAGGGCGGACTAACTATGGCTACACCTTC.

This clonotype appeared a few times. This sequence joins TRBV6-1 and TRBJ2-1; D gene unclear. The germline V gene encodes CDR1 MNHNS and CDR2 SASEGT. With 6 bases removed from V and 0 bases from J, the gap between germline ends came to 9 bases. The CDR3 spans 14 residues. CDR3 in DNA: TGTGCCAGCAGCGCGGAGAGCTCCTACAATGAGCAGTTCTTC. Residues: CASSAESSYNEQFF.

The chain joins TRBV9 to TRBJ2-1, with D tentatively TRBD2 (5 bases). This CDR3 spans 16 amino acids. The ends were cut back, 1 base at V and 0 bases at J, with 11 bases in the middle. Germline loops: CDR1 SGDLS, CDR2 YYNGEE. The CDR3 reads CASSVPTAGSYNEQFF. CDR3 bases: TGTGCCAGCAGCGTACCGACGGCGGGCTCCTACAATGAGCAGTTCTTC.